The entry below gives a single TCR beta chain sequence along with its context. V was pared by 5 bases and J by 3 bases, with 9 bases between. CDR3 size: 14 residues. In germline, CDR1 is KGHDR, CDR2 SFDVKD. The sample belongs to a study of blood T cell repertoires in COVID-19. The authors' processing: Estimation of nucleated cell counts relied on the amplification of reference gene primers. TCRdb keeps only in-frame clones here, not all; method: immunoSEQ multiplex PCR. V, J and clone size are taken as reported in that table, and D and trimming were inferred from the DNA itself. The repertoire holds approximately 250,000 clones, with approximately 90% as singletons.

Sample: PBMCs or T cells enriched from blood (not recorded which). This clonotype was sampled from a woman younger than 45 with acute COVID-19. This chain connects TRBV24-1 to TRBJ2-2; no clear D. In nucleotides, the CDR3 is TGTGCCACCAGTGGTTTCCGAGACACCGGGGAGCTGTTTTTT. Amino acids: CATSGFRDTGELFF.